The TCR beta chain under discussion was sequenced for a study of cytotoxic CD8 clonotypes in ibrutinib-treated CLL. Study-level background: Treatment had run for a median about 11 months, range 6 to 36, when response samples were taken.

Measured with immunoSEQ multiplex PCR; TCRdb has only the in-frame clones, and not every one. The data hold 85,000 or so clones, with about four fifths observed a single time. Study results and caveats: Clonality increased at ibrutinib response and stayed stable in sustained remission. At progression, however, it fell back toward baseline. Investigators sampled sustained-remission and progressing patients at differing times. Relative to age-matched healthy donors, clonality at baseline was higher, and it tracked circulating CD8+ T-cell counts.

The CDR3 spans 14 residues. V was clipped by 6 bases and J by 3 bases, with 13 bases between them. Germline CDR1 MNHEY, CDR2 SMNVEV (reference sequence). Details on this clone: Antigen unknown.

This TCR came from a human donor with chronic lymphocytic leukemia. J is TRBJ2-3 and V is TRBV27; D is undetermined. The sequencing here drew on PBMCs, taken after 12 months of ibrutinib treatment. CDR3 sequence reads: CASRQVSRTDTQYF. In DNA, the CDR3 is TGTGCCAGCAGGCAGGTGTCGAGGACAGATACGCAGTATTTT.